The 3 T cell receptor beta chains reported below all come from one sample, sequenced in a study of control samples from healthy donors and cancer patients. Profiling relied on immunoSEQ multiplex PCR, and the TCRdb table lists in-frame clones only, not all of them. The sample contains tens of thousands of clones, 90% to 95% of which appear only once. The sample taken for sequencing was PBMCs. These receptors all come from a man aged 25 to 45 with colorectal cancer.

DNA of the CDR3: TGTGCCAGCAGCTTAGAAGTCGGGGGCGAGCAGTACGTC. Protein sequence: CASSLEVGGEQYV. The chain is built from TRBV11-2 and TRBJ2-7, with TRBD2 as a possible D gene (6 bases). V lost 0 bases, J lost 6 bases, and 9 bases lay in between. CDR3 length: 13 amino acids. Germline values: CDR1 SGHAT, CDR2 FQNNGV.

This sequence joins TRBV12-3 or TRBV12-4 and TRBJ2-7; no reliable D call. The CDR3 runs 13 residues. Trimming removed 0 bases from V and 6 bases from J, with 9 bases in between. The CDR3: CASSLARKGEQYF. The CDR3 coding sequence is TGTGCCAGCAGTTTAGCGCGTAAAGGCGAGCAGTACTTC.

This clone was seen only once. The rearrangement joins TRBV6-5 to TRBJ1-2; tentatively, D is TRBD1 (6 bases). The germline CDR1 and CDR2 sequences are MNHEY and SVGAGI. Trimming shortened V by 10 bases and J by 6 bases, and 15 bases separated the two germline ends. The CDR3 runs 12 residues. The CDR3: CATLTGLNGYTF. The CDR3 nucleotides are TGTGCCACCCTGACAGGACTCAATGGCTACACCTTC.